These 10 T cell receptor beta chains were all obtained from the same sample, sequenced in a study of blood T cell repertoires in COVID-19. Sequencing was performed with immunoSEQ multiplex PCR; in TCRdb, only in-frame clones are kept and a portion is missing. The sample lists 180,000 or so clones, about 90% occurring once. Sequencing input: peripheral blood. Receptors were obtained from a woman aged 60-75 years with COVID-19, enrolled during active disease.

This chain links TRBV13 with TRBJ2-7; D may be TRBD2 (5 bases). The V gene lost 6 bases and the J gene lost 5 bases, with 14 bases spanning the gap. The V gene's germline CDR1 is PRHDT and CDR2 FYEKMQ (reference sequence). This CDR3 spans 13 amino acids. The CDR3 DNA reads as TGTGCCAGCAGAAGAGTTTCTAGCAACGAGCAGTACTTC. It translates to CASRRVSSNEQYF.

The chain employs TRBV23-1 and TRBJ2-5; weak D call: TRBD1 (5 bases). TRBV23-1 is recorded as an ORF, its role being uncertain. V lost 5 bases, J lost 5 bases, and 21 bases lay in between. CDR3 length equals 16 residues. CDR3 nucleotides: TGCGCCAGCAGTAACCGGCCAGGGTGGATTGGTGAGACCCAGTACTTC. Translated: CASSNRPGWIGETQYF.

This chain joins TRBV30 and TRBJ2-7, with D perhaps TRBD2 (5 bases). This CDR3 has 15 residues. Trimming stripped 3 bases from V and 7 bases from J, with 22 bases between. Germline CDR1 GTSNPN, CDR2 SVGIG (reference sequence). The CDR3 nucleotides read TGTGCCTGGAGGAACCCTGGACTCCCGTCGGGGGAGCAGTACTTC. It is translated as CAWRNPGLPSGEQYF.

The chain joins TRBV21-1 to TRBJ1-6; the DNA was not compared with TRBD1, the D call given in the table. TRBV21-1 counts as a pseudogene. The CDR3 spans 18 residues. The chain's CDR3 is CASSGQQGLDSYNSPLHF. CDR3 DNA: TGTGCCAGCAGCGGACAACAGGGGTTAGACTCCTATAATTCACCCCTCCACTTT.

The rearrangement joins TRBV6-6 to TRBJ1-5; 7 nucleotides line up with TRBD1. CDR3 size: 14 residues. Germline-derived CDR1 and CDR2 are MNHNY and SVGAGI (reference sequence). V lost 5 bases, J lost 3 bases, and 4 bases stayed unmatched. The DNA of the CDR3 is TGTGCCAGCAGTACAGGGGCTAACAATCAGCCCCAGCATTTT. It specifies CASSTGANNQPQHF.

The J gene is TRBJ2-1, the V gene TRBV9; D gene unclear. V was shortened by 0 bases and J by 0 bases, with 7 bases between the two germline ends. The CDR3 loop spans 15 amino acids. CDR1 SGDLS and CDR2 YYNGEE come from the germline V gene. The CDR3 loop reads CASSVGSVSYNEQFF. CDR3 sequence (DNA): TGTGCCAGCAGCGTAGGGTCAGTCTCCTACAATGAGCAGTTCTTC.

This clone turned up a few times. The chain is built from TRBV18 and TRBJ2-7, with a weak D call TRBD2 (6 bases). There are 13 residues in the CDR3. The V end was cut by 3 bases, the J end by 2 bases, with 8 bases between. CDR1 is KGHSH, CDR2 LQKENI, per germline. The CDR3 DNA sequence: TGTGCCAGCTCACCTAGCGGAGCCTACGAGCAGTACTTC. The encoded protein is CASSPSGAYEQYF.

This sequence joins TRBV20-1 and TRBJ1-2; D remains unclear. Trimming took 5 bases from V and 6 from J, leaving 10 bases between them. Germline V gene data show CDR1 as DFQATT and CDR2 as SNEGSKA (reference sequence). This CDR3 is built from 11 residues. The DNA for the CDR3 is TGCAGTGCTCCTCGTCCCCATGGCTACACCTTC. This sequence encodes CSAPRPHGYTF.

CDR3 DNA: TGTGCTAGTGGCGATCTAGCGGGAGGGTACAATGAGCAGTTCTTC. Its protein is CASGDLAGGYNEQFF. The chain uses TRBV12-5 and TRBJ2-1, with 12 bases aligning to TRBD2. The CDR3 length is 15 residues. CDR1 and CDR2 from the germline V gene are LGHNT and FRNRAP. V shed 6 bases, J shed 4 bases, and the junction held 4 bases outside the gene matches.

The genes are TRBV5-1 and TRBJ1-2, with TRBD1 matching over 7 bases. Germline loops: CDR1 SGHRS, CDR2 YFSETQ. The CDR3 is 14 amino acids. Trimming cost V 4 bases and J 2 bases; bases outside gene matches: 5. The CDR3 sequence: CASSRDSANYGYTF. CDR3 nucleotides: TGCGCCAGCAGCCGGGACAGCGCAAACTATGGCTACACCTTC.